This T cell receptor beta chain was recorded in a study of blood T cells in healthy people across ages. With a J-beta primer mix and a sample-barcoded 5' primer, a second PCR ran 7 to 11 cycles. TCRdb re-called the 5' RACE reads through MiXCR, storing one row per CDR3 protein. The sample has about 510,000 distinct CDR3 sequences, roughly a quarter seen once. In this sample, this clonotype turned up a few times. Germline values: CDR1 MNHNS, CDR2 SASEGT. The CDR3 consists of 15 residues. The V end lost 1 base, the J end lost 1 base, and 8 bases lay between the germline ends. This sample also belongs to another study, concerning T cells of mothers and their children. That source notes: Added by the second PCR's M1S primer were sample barcodes and 2-4 random nucleotides. Each child contributed around 3 million TCR beta CDR3 reads, while each mother contributed over 8 million.

Sequenced material: blood. The V and J genes are TRBV6-1 and TRBJ1-5; the D gene is possibly TRBD1 (5 bases). This clonotype originated in a boy between 2 and 10 years old in good health. CDR3 DNA sequence: TGTGCCAGCAGTGAAGTGTGGGACAGCAATCAGCCCCAGCATTTT. This encodes CASSEVWDSNQPQHF.